This is a list of T cell receptor beta chains from one sample in a study of molecular identifiers for immune sequencing clone quantification. One entry per CDR3 protein, called by TCRdb with MiXCR from the PCR reads. The sample has about half a million distinct CDR3 sequences, 20% to 25% seen once. The source material was naive CD8+ T cells from blood, with Jurkat cell RNA spiked in. These receptors all stem from a human donor in good health. Some libraries in this study had Jurkat cell RNA spiked in. The CDR3 runs from the conserved cysteine through the conserved F or W. D genes are given only for firm matches. The size of a clone is reported for some rows only, either as once, few or many, or as a class for expanded clones.

clone_size d_call j_call v_call cdr3_aa cdr3_nt
many NA TRBJ2-1 TRBV9 CASSVAPEWGNEQFF TGTGCCAGCAGCGTAGCCCCAGAGTGGGGCAATGAGCAGTTCTTC
many NA TRBJ2-7 TRBV20-1 CSARSEGSSYEQYF TGCAGTGCTAGGTCGGAGGGCAGCTCCTACGAGCAGTACTTC
NA TRBD1 TRBJ2-7 TRBV20-1 CSAGQGTYEQYF TGCAGTGCTGGACAGGGGACCTACGAGCAGTACTTC
many TRBD1 TRBJ2-7 TRBV28 CASSPPSGQGVYEQYF TGTGCCAGCAGTCCCCCCTCCGGACAGGGGGTCTACGAGCAGTACTTC
NA NA TRBJ1-5 TRBV12-3/TRBV12-4 CASSRGADSNRPQHF TGTGCCAGTAGTAGAGGTGCAGATAGCAATCGGCCCCAGCATTTT
few NA TRBJ2-7 TRBV5-6 CASSLAGFGVGYEQYF TGTGCCAGCAGCTTGGCCGGATTCGGGGTTGGCTACGAGCAGTACTTC
NA NA TRBJ2-5 TRBV10-2 CASSTDSFQETQCF TGCGCCAGCAGTACGGACTCGTTTCAAGAGACCCAGTGCTTC
many NA TRBJ2-3 TRBV29-1 CSARPWSARPTDTQYF TGCAGCGCACGACCGTGGTCCGCCCGACCCACAGATACGCAGTATTTT
NA TRBD2 TRBJ2-5 TRBV4-1 CASSPPVPGLAERETQYF TGCGCCAGCAGCCCGCCCGTTCCGGGACTAGCGGAGAGGGAGACCCAGTACTTC
many NA TRBJ2-7 TRBV4-1 CASSQNSYEQYF TGCGCCAGCAGCCAGAACAGCTACGAGCAGTACTTC
many TRBD1 TRBJ1-1 TRBV7-9 CASRSGQVNTEAFF TGTGCCAGCAGGAGTGGACAGGTGAACACTGAAGCTTTCTTT
NA TRBD1 TRBJ2-2 TRBV7-9 CASSAPGQGARGTGELFF TGTGCCAGCAGCGCCCCGGGACAGGGGGCGCGTGGCACCGGGGAGCTGTTTTTT
NA TRBD2 TRBJ2-7 TRBV20-1 CSAADLAGGPYEQYF TGCAGTGCGGCAGACTTAGCGGGAGGCCCCTACGAGCAGTACTTC
NA TRBD2 TRBJ2-1 TRBV27 CASSYIPLAGEHGAYNEQFF TGTGCCAGCAGTTACATACCGCTAGCGGGAGAGCACGGGGCGTACAATGAGCAGTTCTTC
NA TRBD1 TRBJ2-1 TRBV20-1 CSAPSRGPNDEQFF TGCAGTGCACCAAGTAGGGGGCCTAACGATGAGCAGTTCTTC
NA TRBD1 TRBJ2-1 TRBV4-1 CASSQDLGQGFYNEQFF TGCGCCAGCAGCCAAGATCTGGGACAGGGGTTTTACAATGAGCAGTTCTTC
many TRBD1 TRBJ2-7 TRBV13 CASSSAGQGFYEQYF TGTGCCAGCAGCTCCGCGGGACAGGGATTTTACGAGCAGTACTTC
NA NA TRBJ2-3 TRBV6-6 CASMLTDTKYF TGTGCCAGCATGTTAACAGATACGAAGTATTTT